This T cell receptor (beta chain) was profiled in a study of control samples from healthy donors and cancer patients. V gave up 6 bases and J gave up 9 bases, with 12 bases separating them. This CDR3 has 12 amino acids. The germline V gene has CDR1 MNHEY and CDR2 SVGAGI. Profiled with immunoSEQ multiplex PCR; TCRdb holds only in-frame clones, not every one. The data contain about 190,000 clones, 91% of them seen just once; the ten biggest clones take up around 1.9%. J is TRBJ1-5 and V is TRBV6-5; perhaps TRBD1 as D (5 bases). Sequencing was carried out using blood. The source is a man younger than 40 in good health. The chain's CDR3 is CASRDSAGPQHF. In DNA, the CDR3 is TGTGCCAGCAGAGACAGCGCGGGGCCCCAGCATTTT.